The rows below give T cell receptor beta chains drawn from one sample of a study of beta chain features in type 1 diabetes. Method: immunoSEQ multiplex PCR; TCRdb's copy keeps in-frame clones and lacks some. The data contain about 170,000 clones, approximately 8.1% of them singletons. The sample taken for sequencing was central memory CD4+ T cells from blood. These receptors originate from a man aged 18 to 35 with type 1 diabetes. Each CDR3 is given without its conserved first and last residue. A D gene is named only where the DNA matches it firmly. Some rows have no size entry. The others give once, few or many, or a class for an expanded clone.

TRBJ2-1 | few | TRBV7-2 | TRBD2 | ASSARLAGVFNEQF
TRBJ2-2 | - | TRBV5-6 | TRBD1 | ASSSIRGPGELF
TRBJ1-5 | - | TRBV28 | TRBD1 | ASSLGTGLSQPQH
TRBJ2-7 | - | TRBV15 | TRBD2 | ATSRVIQAGEYDEQY
TRBJ1-2 | - | TRBV28 | - | ASRQGYGYT
TRBJ2-7 | - | TRBV30 | - | AWSVPGLGGEQY
TRBJ2-7 | few | TRBV10-3 | - | AISEVLAYEQY
TRBJ1-1 | few | TRBV28 | TRBD1 | ASSLSGQVNTEAF
TRBJ2-5 | few | TRBV30 | - | AWSVKGGRETQY
TRBJ1-2 | - | TRBV5-4 | TRBD1 | ASSHRGGYGYT
TRBJ1-2 | few | TRBV2 | - | ASSDGRNYGYT
TRBJ2-1 | few | TRBV5-1 | TRBD1 | ASSLGSGGAYNEQF
TRBJ2-1 | few | TRBV13 | TRBD2 | ASSLVNSGSLLVNEQF
TRBJ2-3 | - | TRBV7-2 | TRBD2 | ASSLGLAPTDTQY
TRBJ2-1 | few | TRBV7-9 | - | ASSVSSLRKNEQF
TRBJ1-6 | few | TRBV9 | - | ASSRQASRGSPLH
TRBJ2-3 | - | TRBV29-1 | TRBD2 | SVPNSGTSGIFTDTQY
TRBJ2-1 | few | TRBV10-3 | - | AIRARSDTNNEQF
TRBJ2-7 | - | TRBV29-1 | TRBD2 | SVDSSGSSYEQY
TRBJ2-3 | few | TRBV12-5 | - | ASGPGQGPDTQY
TRBJ1-6 | - | TRBV4-3 | - | ASSQNGGNNSPLH
TRBJ1-2 | few | TRBV28 | - | ASSSYDSTMGYT
TRBJ2-3 | - | TRBV15 | TRBD2 | ATSAAGGSDTQY
TRBJ2-1 | - | TRBV9 | TRBD1 | ASSTTAGGTGSNEQF
TRBJ2-2 | - | TRBV5-1 | - | ASSLRENTGELF